This T cell receptor beta chain was retrieved from a study of T cells after yellow fever vaccination. Study results and caveats: Subsequent booster samples again held most clones from primary vaccination (roughly 96% CD4, just under 90% CD8). FACS-sorted repertoires could contain abundant clonotypes contaminating from the bulk population.

Looked up from germline, CDR1 is DFQATT and CDR2 is SNEGSKA (reference sequence). This CDR3 is built from 15 residues. With 6 bases clipped from V and 4 bases from J, the junction kept 9 bases outside the gene matches. TCRdb called the 5' RACE reads again in MiXCR, with one record for every CDR3 protein. The table has 120,000 or so distinct CDR3 sequences, around 15% seen once. This clonotype occurred once. The target antigen is unknown. The receptor's source is a man younger than 35 who received the YFV17D yellow fever vaccine. Here the sequenced sample was CD8+ T cells sorted from PBMCs, taken 5 days after the yellow fever booster vaccination. V usage is TRBV20-1 and J usage is TRBJ2-1; 10 nucleotides match TRBD2. The CDR3 loop reads CSAGEAGGAYNEQFF. In DNA form, the CDR3 reads TGCAGTGCAGGAGAAGCGGGGGGGGCATACAATGAGCAGTTCTTC.